This TCR beta chain was captured by sequencing in a study of cytomegalovirus exposure and HLA in healthy donors. The CDR3 is 16 residues long. The germline gives CDR1 LNHDA, CDR2 SQIVND (reference sequence). Trimming took 1 base from V and 0 from J, leaving 10 bases between them. A word on this clone: The antigen remains unidentified.

In the PCR, 60 Vbeta and 13 Jbeta primers were used. Profiled with immunoSEQ multiplex PCR; TCRdb holds only in-frame clones, not every one. The data show roughly 180,000 clones, roughly a tenth seen once. Overall study findings and caveats: According to an earlier analysis, most TCR beta V segments yielded productive rearrangements about 90% or about 30% of the time. A later analysis reportedly found that, within productive TCRs, an Asian-associated ancestry cluster had fewer N-insertions than the mean observed across the 666 donors. The study assumed roughly uniform donor sequencing depth for presence/absence analyses.

The sample consisted of PBMCs. The origin of this receptor is a woman in her thirties in good health and CMV-seropositive. The gene calls are TRBV19 and TRBJ2-1, with TRBD2 as a possible D gene (5 bases). The CDR3 is CASSIGGWGSYNEQFF. CDR3 in DNA: TGTGCCAGTAGTATAGGAGGGTGGGGCTCCTACAATGAGCAGTTCTTC.